Below, 10 T cell receptor beta chains from the same sample are listed, as sequenced in a study of a mutant IDH1 vaccine in newly diagnosed glioma. This table comes from immunoSEQ multiplex PCR, and its TCRdb copy is limited to in-frame clones, with some not included. The sample comprises some 30,000 clones, more than 75% of which are singletons, and around 2.4% rests with the top ten. Time point indicated: week 23, last vaccination. Every vaccination contained 300 ug of the mutant IDH1 20-mer peptide and was paired with topical imiquimod. Their antigens remain unidentified. The material was PBMCs, obtained from a glioma patient whose treatment included an IDH1 peptide vaccine. The receptor set was obtained from a man aged 40-55 years with glioma.

V gene TRBV27 combines with J gene TRBJ2-2; unclear D gene. Trimming removed 2 bases at V and 4 bases at J, with 8 bases between. The CDR3 is made up of 14 amino acids. CDR1 and CDR2 (germline): MNHEY, SMNVEV (reference sequence). The CDR3 DNA follows: TGTGCCAGCAGTTTACGACTGGCCACCGGGGAGCTGTTTTTT. It translates to CASSLRLATGELFF.

The chain recombines TRBV6-1 with TRBJ1-1; D is ambiguous. Trimming cost V 4 bases and J 3 bases, with 9 bases left between them. Germline values: CDR1 MNHNS, CDR2 SASEGT. The CDR3 extends over 13 amino acids. CDR3 coding DNA: TGTGCCAGCAGTGGGACGTATGACACTGAAGCTTTCTTT. It is translated as CASSGTYDTEAFF.

The chain has TRBV6-5 and TRBJ1-2, with D uncertain. This CDR3 region has 13 residues. The ends were cut back, 4 bases at V and 4 bases at J, with 10 bases in the middle. Germline loops: CDR1 MNHEY, CDR2 SVGAGI. This CDR3 reads CASSCGGSYGYTF. CDR3 sequence (DNA): TGTGCCAGCAGTTGCGGAGGGAGCTATGGCTACACCTTC.

The rearrangement uses TRBV5-1 and TRBJ1-1; 8 positions match TRBD1. The CDR3 sequence is 13 residues long. V lost 4 bases and J lost 3; bases outside the gene matches: 2. The germline gives CDR1 SGHRS, CDR2 YFSETQ. The CDR3 reads CASSVDRDTEAFF. The CDR3 DNA reads as TGCGCCAGCAGCGTGGACAGGGACACTGAAGCTTTCTTT.

This clone was picked up one time. This chain joins TRBV27 and TRBJ2-3; D is possibly TRBD1 (5 bases). CDR3 size: 13 residues. V dropped 5 bases and J dropped 0 bases, with 6 bases sitting between them. Per germline, CDR1 MNHEY and CDR2 SMNVEV (reference sequence). CDR3 protein: CASSRQSTDTQYF. In nucleotides, the CDR3 is TGTGCCAGCAGTAGACAGAGCACAGATACGCAGTATTTT.

V and J are TRBV5-1 and TRBJ2-2; 9 bases fit TRBD1. Losses at the gene ends were 4 bases for V and 2 bases for J; bases not matched to a gene: 15. From germline, CDR1 is SGHRS and CDR2 YFSETQ. The CDR3 runs to 19 residues. The CDR3 DNA reads as TGCGCCAGCAGCCTCGGGATGGGGACAGGGTATTTTAACACCGGGGAGCTGTTTTTT. Translation: CASSLGMGTGYFNTGELFF. The complete variable domain, with remaining parts taken from reference TRBV5-1 and TRBJ2-2, reads KAGVTQTPRYLIKTRGQQVTLSCSPISGHRSVSWYQQTPGQGLQFLFEYFSETQRNKGNFPGRFSGRQFSNSRSEMNVSTLELGDSALYLCASSLGMGTGYFNTGELFFGEGSRLTVL.

The chain carries TRBV2 and TRBJ1-4; the D gene is possibly TRBD1 (6 bases). V was trimmed by 6 bases and J by 1 base, leaving 9 bases between them. In germline, CDR1 is SNHLY, CDR2 FYNNEI. The CDR3 extends over 14 amino acids. The CDR3 sequence: CASRPDRTNEKLFF. CDR3 nucleotide sequence: TGTGCCAGCAGACCGGACAGAACTAATGAAAAACTGTTTTTT.

This chain uses TRBV7-7 with TRBJ2-1; TRBD1 or TRBD2 may be the D gene (6 bases each). The CDR3 has 15 residues. From germline, CDR1 is SSHAT and CDR2 FNYEAQ (reference sequence). Trimming shortened V by 5 bases and J by 6 bases, and 17 bases separated the two germline ends. Here the CDR3 DNA reads TGTGCCAGCAGCCCGAAGGGGGGAGCTGTCAATGAGCAGTTCTTC. It translates to CASSPKGGAVNEQFF. Full variable domain (missing parts from reference TRBV7-7 and TRBJ2-1): GAGVSQSPRYKVTKRGQDVTLRCDPISSHATLYWYQQALGQGPEFLTYFNYEAQPDKSGLPSDRFSAERPEGSISTLTIQRTEQRDSAMYRCASSPKGGAVNEQFFGPGTRLTVL.

This sequence joins TRBV2 and TRBJ2-5, with 10 positions matching TRBD2. CDR1 is SNHLY, CDR2 FYNNEI, per germline. The trim removed 11 bases at V and 5 bases at J, leaving 17 bases unmatched. The CDR3 length is 16 residues. CDR3 protein: CAWADEREGLRETQYF. The CDR3 nucleotides read TGTGCCTGGGCCGACGAGCGGGAGGGCCTGAGGGAGACCCAGTACTTC.

The chain employs TRBV2 and TRBJ2-7; perhaps TRBD2 as D (6 bases). CDR1 is SNHLY, CDR2 FYNNEI, per germline. V was trimmed by 3 bases and J by 5 bases, leaving 26 bases between them. This CDR3 has 18 amino acids. Written as DNA, the CDR3 is TGTGCCAGCAGTGATTTGTATTTTCCGGGACTTTCTACGAACGAGCAGTACTTC. It is translated as CASSDLYFPGLSTNEQYF.